Presented here are 6 T cell receptor beta chains from one specimen sequenced in a study of shared T cell receptors in the human thymus. Profiling relied on immunoSEQ multiplex PCR, and the TCRdb table lists in-frame clones only, not all of them. The data contain some 400,000 clones, roughly 94% of them singletons. Sequences were obtained from thymocytes. The source is a human donor.

The chain links TRBV6-4 to TRBJ1-5; TRBD1 aligns across 8 bases. The CDR3 has 12 residues. The V gene end was trimmed by 5 bases and the J gene end by 11 bases; junction bases not matched to a gene: 5. Per the germline V gene, CDR1 is MRHNA and CDR2 is SNTAGT. The CDR3 reads CASSISTGAQHF. CDR3 nucleotide sequence: TGTGCCAGCAGTATTTCGACAGGGGCCCAGCATTTT.

Only one count was recorded for this clone. The chain joins TRBV25-1 to TRBJ2-1, with D perhaps given as TRBD1 or TRBD2 (5 bases each). Germline V gives CDR1 MGHDK, CDR2 SYGVNS. V was shortened by 1 base and J by 7 bases, with 11 bases between the two germline ends. CDR3 length equals 14 residues. The chain's CDR3 is CASSEWGPGNEQFF. The CDR3 DNA follows: TGTGCCAGCAGTGAATGGGGACCCGGGAATGAGCAGTTCTTC. Filled out from reference TRBV25-1 and TRBJ2-1, the complete variable domain reads EADIYQTPRYLVIGTGKKITLECSQTMGHDKMYWYQQDPGMELHLIHYSYGVNSTEKGDLSSESTVSRIRTEHFPLTLESARPSHTSQYLCASSEWGPGNEQFFGPGTRLTVL.

This chain joins TRBV5-4 and TRBJ2-3, with TRBD1 as a possible D gene (6 bases). Germline values: CDR1 SGHNT, CDR2 YYREEE (reference sequence). Deletions cut 2 bases from V and 2 bases from J, with 9 bases between. CDR3 length: 14 amino acids. CDR3 residues: CASSFRTATDTQYF. The CDR3 DNA sequence: TGTGCCAGCAGCTTTAGGACAGCCACAGATACGCAGTATTTT.

The rearrangement joins TRBV4-3 to TRBJ2-1; 11 nucleotides line up with TRBD2. The V and J ends lost 0 bases and 9 bases, in that order; junction bases with no gene match: 1. Per the germline V gene, CDR1 is LGHNA and CDR2 is YSLEER. This CDR3 has 14 residues. The CDR3 sequence: CASSQDGTSGEQFF. CDR3 sequence (DNA): TGCGCCAGCAGCCAAGATGGGACTAGCGGTGAGCAGTTCTTC.

The chain carries TRBV12-5 and TRBJ1-1; 7 bases line up with TRBD1. CDR1 is LGHNT and CDR2 is FRNRAP in the germline V gene. V was clipped by 0 bases and J by 1 base; unmatched bases: 14. The CDR3 runs to 19 residues. The CDR3 is CASGLVRGDRRGRNTEAFF. The CDR3 coding sequence is TGTGCTAGTGGTTTGGTACGAGGGGACAGAAGGGGCCGGAACACTGAAGCTTTCTTT.

This chain uses TRBV7-2 with TRBJ1-2; maybe TRBD1 (5 bases). The CDR3 runs to 15 residues. The germline V gene encodes CDR1 SGHTA and CDR2 FQGNSA. Trimming took 3 bases from V and 6 from J, leaving 17 bases between them. Here the CDR3 DNA reads TGTGCCAGCAGCTTTTCGGACACTCATCAGGATGGCTACACCTTC. The encoded protein is CASSFSDTHQDGYTF.